This entry lists 5 T cell receptor delta chains sequenced from one sample in a study of gamma delta lymphoproliferative disorders and STAT genes. TCRdb fed the multiplex PCR reads to CATT. The sample lists approximately 2,200 delta-chain clones, nearly 1.5% seen once, with roughly half in the top ten. PBMCs from patients and controls supplied the genomic DNA for sequencing. Sequencing used blood. These receptors were obtained from a human donor in good health.

This clone was recorded a few times. The mismatch at residue 15 between this DNA's translation and the TCRdb protein of a much larger clone likely reflects a read error; the protein shown is translated from the DNA. This chain joins TRDV3 and TRDJ1; 9 bases match TRDD2. In germline, CDR1 is TVYSNPD, CDR2 GDNSRS (reference sequence). This CDR3 has 17 residues. The CDR3: CALTTPPSYTITDKFIF. CDR3 sequence (DNA): TGTGCCTTAACCACCCCGCCTTCCTACACTATTACCGATAAATTCATCTTT.

This clone was detected a few times. This probably arose from a read error, given a far larger clone one base away. This CDR3 is also generated by other DNA sequences in the sample. V gene TRDV2 combines with J gene TRDJ1; 8 bases match TRDD3. V was clipped by 7 bases and J by 5 bases; unmatched bases: 20. CDR3 length equals 17 residues. Germline lookup yields CDR1 GEAIGNYY and CDR2 EKD. Here the CDR3 DNA reads TGTGCCTGCGACGCTATCCCCGCTGGGGGGATATTGGATAAACTCATCTTT. Amino acid sequence: CACDAIPAGGILDKLIF.

This clone was counted only a few times. The protein recorded in TCRdb matches a much larger clone and deviates from this DNA's translation at residue 12, suggesting a read error; the protein here is obtained by translating the DNA. This CDR3 is CAFPKGLGDMANKLIF. The CDR3 nucleotides read TGTGCCTTCCCCAAAGGACTGGGGGATATGGCCAATAAACTCATCTTT. The V gene is TRDV3, the J gene TRDJ1; 11 positions match TRDD3. CDR3 size: 16 residues. J gave up 6 bases and V 3 bases, and 15 bases lay outside the gene matches. Looked up from germline, CDR1 is TVYSNPD and CDR2 is GDNSRS (reference sequence).

Worth noting for this clone: TCRdb pairs this DNA with a much larger clone's protein that differs at residue 13, likely a read error; the protein shown was translated from the DNA. This sample also contains other DNA sequences that code for the same CDR3. The gene calls are TRDV2 and TRDJ1, with TRDD3 matching 13 bases. Germline-derived CDR1 and CDR2 are GEAIGNYY and EKD. The CDR3 consists of 18 residues. V lost 0 bases to trimming and J lost 5 bases; unmatched junction nucleotides: 11. The CDR3 protein is CACDTVITGGYEGDKLIF. In DNA form, the CDR3 reads TGTGCCTGTGACACCGTAATCACTGGGGGATACGAGGGTGATAAACTCATCTTT.

A remark on this clone: A far larger clone is only one base removed, so a read error is likely. Other DNA sequences in the sample encode the same CDR3. The chain carries TRDV2 and TRDJ1; TRDD3 aligns across 13 bases. CDR3 length: 18 residues. V was pared by 3 bases and J by 2 bases, with 11 bases of the junction left unmatched. In germline, CDR1 is GEAIGNYY, CDR2 EKD. CDR3 DNA sequence: TGTGCCTGTGACCCCATACTGGGGGATACGAGGGGGACCGATAAACTCATCTTT. Translated, it gives CACDPILGDTRGTDKLIF.